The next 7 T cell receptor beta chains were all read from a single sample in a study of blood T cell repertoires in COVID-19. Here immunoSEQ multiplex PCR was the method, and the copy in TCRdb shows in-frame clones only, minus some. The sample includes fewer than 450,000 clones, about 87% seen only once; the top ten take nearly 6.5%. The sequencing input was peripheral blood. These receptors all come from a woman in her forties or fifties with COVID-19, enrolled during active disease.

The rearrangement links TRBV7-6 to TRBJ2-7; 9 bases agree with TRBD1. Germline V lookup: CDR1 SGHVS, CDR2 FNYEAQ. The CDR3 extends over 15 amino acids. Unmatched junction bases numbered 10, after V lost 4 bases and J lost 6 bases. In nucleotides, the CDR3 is TGTGCCAGCAGCTCAGTCCCGGGACAGGGTTCCGAGCAGTACTTC. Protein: CASSSVPGQGSEQYF.

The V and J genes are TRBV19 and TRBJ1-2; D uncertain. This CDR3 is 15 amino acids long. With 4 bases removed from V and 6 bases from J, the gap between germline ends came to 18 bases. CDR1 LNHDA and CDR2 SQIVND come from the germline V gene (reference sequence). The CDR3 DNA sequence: TGTGCCAGTAGTAGTTCGGGCCTCGGAGGCCATGGCTACACCTTC. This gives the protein CASSSSGLGGHGYTF.

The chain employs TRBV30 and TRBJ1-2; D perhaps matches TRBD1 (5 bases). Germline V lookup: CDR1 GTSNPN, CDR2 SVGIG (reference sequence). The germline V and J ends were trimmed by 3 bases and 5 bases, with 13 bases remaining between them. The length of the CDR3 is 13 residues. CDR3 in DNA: TGTGCCTGGAGCCGGGGACTGGCTTATGGCTACACCTTC. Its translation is CAWSRGLAYGYTF.

CDR3 in DNA: TGTGCCAGAAGCTTGGCCCCTACGGGGGGGAGGAACACCGGGGAGCTGTTTTTT. Its translation: CARSLAPTGGRNTGELFF. V gene TRBV5-3 combines with J gene TRBJ2-2; 8 nucleotides agree with TRBD2. TRBV5-3 is labeled an ORF, and its function is uncertain. Germline trimming cut 0 bases from V and 1 base from J; bases unmatched to any gene: 8. The CDR3 runs 18 residues.

In DNA, the CDR3 is TGTGCCAGCAGGAACCCAGGGGGCCGAGAGACCCAGTACTTC. Protein sequence: CASRNPGGRETQYF. The rearrangement joins TRBV7-2 to TRBJ2-5; the match to TRBD1 covers 8 bases. V lost 6 bases to trimming and J lost 4 bases; unmatched junction nucleotides: 7. The CDR3 has 14 amino acids. From germline, CDR1 is SGHTA and CDR2 FQGNSA. Variable domain in full (rest from reference TRBV7-2 and TRBJ2-5): GAGVSQSPSNKVTEKGKDVELRCDPISGHTALYWYRQSLGQGLEFLIYFQGNSAPDKSGLPSDRFSAERTGGSVSTLTIQRTQQEDSAVYLCASRNPGGRETQYFGPGTRLLVL.

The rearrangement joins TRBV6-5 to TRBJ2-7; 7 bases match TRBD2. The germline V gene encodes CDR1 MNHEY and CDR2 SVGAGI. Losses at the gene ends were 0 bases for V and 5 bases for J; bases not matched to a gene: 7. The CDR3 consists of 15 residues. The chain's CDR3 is CASSYSYTSVDEQYF. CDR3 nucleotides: TGTGCCAGCAGTTACTCGTACACTAGCGTCGACGAGCAGTACTTC.

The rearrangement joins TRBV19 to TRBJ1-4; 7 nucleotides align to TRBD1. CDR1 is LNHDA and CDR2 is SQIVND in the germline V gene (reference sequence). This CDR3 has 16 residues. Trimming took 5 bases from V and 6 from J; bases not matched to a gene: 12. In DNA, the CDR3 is TGTGCCAGTAGTTCGGCAGGGGGGCTATGGGATGAAAAACTGTTTTTT. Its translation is CASSSAGGLWDEKLFF.